These 20 T cell receptor beta chains came from one sample sequenced in a study of read filtering for tumor transcriptome and immune sequencing. Molecular barcoded adaptors covering alpha/delta and beta/gamma chains were used on approximately 400 ng RNA. MiXCR, applied by TCRdb to the reads, yields one record per CDR3 protein. In the table there are under 25,000 distinct CDR3 sequences, roughly 15% of which are singletons. The sample was a population of CD138-negative cells sorted from bone marrow. Receptors originate from a donor at least 40 years old with multiple myeloma.

This clonotype was found a few times. This sequence joins TRBV7-2 and TRBJ2-3, with D uncertain. The CDR3 is made up of 13 amino acids. Trimming took 1 base from V and 6 from J, leaving 8 bases between them. CDR1 SGHTA and CDR2 FQGNSA come from the germline V gene. Here the CDR3 DNA reads TGTGCCAGCAGCTTAGGAGTTTTGGATACGCAGTATTTT. Its translation: CASSLGVLDTQYF. The full variable domain, completed using reference TRBV7-2 and TRBJ2-3, is GAGVSQSPSNKVTEKGKDVELRCDPISGHTALYWYRQSLGQGLEFLIYFQGNSAPDKSGLPSDRFSAERTGGSVSTLTIQRTQQEDSAVYLCASSLGVLDTQYFGPGTRLTVL.

The rearrangement uses TRBV5-1 and TRBJ2-5; 7 nucleotides line up with TRBD1. Germline loops: CDR1 SGHRS, CDR2 YFSETQ. J gave up 7 bases and V 5 bases, and 8 bases lay outside the gene matches. CDR3 length: 13 amino acids. CDR3 nucleotide sequence: TGCGCCAGCAGTGGGGACAGCGGAGGGACCCAGTACTTC. Its translation: CASSGDSGGTQYF.

This clonotype was recorded many times. The chain uses TRBV20-1 and TRBJ2-1; TRBD2 matches at 9 bases. From germline, CDR1 is DFQATT and CDR2 SNEGSKA (reference sequence). The CDR3 consists of 15 residues. After removal of 5 bases from V and 10 bases from J, the junction contained 15 bases not matched to a gene. The CDR3 region has the DNA TGCAGTGCTCAACCGGGACTAGCCCGCCGAGGCGAGCAGTTCTTC. Translation gives CSAQPGLARRGEQFF.

Details on this clonotype: With a much larger clone just one base away, this may be a read error. This chain links TRBV29-1 with TRBJ2-2; 7 bases map to TRBD2. This CDR3 contains 14 residues. V was pared by 8 bases and J by 4 bases, with 10 bases of the junction left unmatched. Germline V gene data show CDR1 as SQVTM and CDR2 as ANQGSEA. CDR3 region: CSILREGRTGELFF. The CDR3 DNA follows: TGCAGCATTTTGAGGGAGGGCCGCACCGGGGAGCTGTTTTTT.

This chain joins TRBV5-1 and TRBJ2-2; D ambiguous. CDR1 and CDR2 from the germline V gene are SGHRS and YFSETQ. This CDR3 comprises 14 residues. V lost 6 bases to trimming and J lost 4 bases, with 13 bases between them. CDR3 sequence reads: CASNRVDGTGELFF. The DNA of the CDR3 is TGCGCCAGCAACCGTGTGGACGGCACCGGGGAGCTGTTTTTT.

With regard to this clonotype: This may come from a read error, since a much larger clone is one base off. The V gene is TRBV5-6, the J gene TRBJ2-2; 7 nucleotides line up with TRBD2. Germline assignment: CDR1 SGHDT and CDR2 YYEEEE. V lost 0 bases, J lost 2 bases, and 10 bases stayed unmatched. The CDR3 loop spans 18 amino acids. The CDR3 spells CASSLVWRGSLNTGELFF. In DNA, the CDR3 is TGTGCCAGCAGCTTGGTGTGGCGGGGGTCGCTTAACACCGGGGAGCTGTTTTTT.

Only a few counts were recorded for this clonotype. Relative to the germline gene, one junction end is altered; a read error may explain this. The rearrangement links TRBV19 to TRBJ2-1; either TRBD1 or TRBD2 may supply D (5 bases each). CDR1 and CDR2 (germline): LNHDA, SQIVND (reference sequence). The CDR3 totals 12 residues. The CDR3 DNA follows: TGTGCCTGTAGTATTGGGGGCAATGAGCAGTTCTTC. This sequence encodes CACSIGGNEQFF.

This clonotype was counted at least ten times. CDR3 DNA sequence: TGCGCCAGCAAATGGGGTGACGGGAACACTGAAGCTTTCTTT. It specifies CASKWGDGNTEAFF. The V gene is TRBV5-1, the J gene TRBJ1-1; D is unclear. V was trimmed by 6 bases and J by 1 base, leaving 13 bases between them. The CDR3 runs 14 residues. In germline, CDR1 is SGHRS, CDR2 YFSETQ.

This clonotype was detected ten times or more. The chain carries TRBV2 and TRBJ2-7, with 8 bases fitting TRBD2. CDR1 and CDR2 from the germline V gene are SNHLY and FYNNEI. CDR3 length: 15 amino acids. The trim removed 2 bases at V and 2 bases at J, leaving 5 bases unmatched. The CDR3 spells CASSETGGPAYEQYF. CDR3 bases: TGTGCCAGCAGTGAAACGGGAGGGCCCGCCTACGAGCAGTACTTC.

This clonotype was recorded many times. The chain recombines TRBV29-1 with TRBJ2-7; maybe TRBD2 (7 bases). Germline V gives CDR1 SQVTM, CDR2 ANQGSEA. V was pared by 4 bases and J by 2 bases, with 12 bases between. The CDR3 runs to 13 residues. DNA of the CDR3: TGCAGCGTTGGGCAGGGGAGGGCCTACGAGCAGTACTTC. It specifies CSVGQGRAYEQYF.

This clonotype showed up many times. CDR3 sequence: CASSFSLYEQYF. DNA of the CDR3: TGTGCCAGCAGCTTTAGTCTCTACGAGCAGTACTTC. This chain links TRBV11-2 with TRBJ2-7; D gene ambiguous. V shed 3 bases and J shed 3 bases, with 6 bases lying between them. Germline V gene lookup returns CDR1 SGHAT and CDR2 FQNNGV. The CDR3 length is 12 residues.

This clonotype was seen repeatedly, ten times or more. The chain links TRBV6-2 or TRBV6-3 to TRBJ2-2, with 7 positions matching TRBD1. The V and J ends lost 5 bases and 2 bases, in that order; junction bases with no gene match: 11. Germline lookup yields CDR1 MNHEY and CDR2 SVGEGT. The CDR3 sequence is 17 residues long. The chain's CDR3 is CASSPGQAKPNTGELFF. The CDR3 DNA sequence: TGTGCCAGCAGTCCCGGACAGGCCAAGCCCAACACCGGGGAGCTGTTTTTT.

A word on this clonotype: A far larger clone is one base from this, pointing to a likely read error. This chain uses TRBV12-3 or TRBV12-4 with TRBJ2-1; possibly TRBD2 for D (5 bases). The V and J ends lost 11 bases and 8 bases respectively, with 22 bases between them. The CDR3 consists of 14 residues. DNA for the CDR3: TGTGCCGGCAACCTTAGAGTGAGGGCGGATGAGCAGTTCTTC. Residues: CAGNLRVRADEQFF.

This clonotype was picked up a small number of times. A much larger clone differs from this one at a single base, so this may be a read error. V and J are TRBV28 and TRBJ2-7; 11 bases agree with TRBD2. The V gene's germline CDR1 is MDHEN and CDR2 SYDVKM. The CDR3 is 15 residues long. J lost 2 bases, V lost 7 bases, and 7 bases had no gene match. The CDR3 DNA is TGTGCCAGCAAGCAAGGACTAGCGGGTGCCTACGAGCAGTACTTC. This encodes CASKQGLAGAYEQYF.

This clonotype was seen repeatedly, ten times or more. J is TRBJ2-2 and V is TRBV3-1; D gene ambiguous. This CDR3 contains 14 residues. Germline values: CDR1 LGHDT, CDR2 YNNKEL (reference sequence). Between the trimmed V and J ends, which lost 3 bases and 6 bases, there was a span of 11 bases. The DNA for the CDR3 is TGTGCCAGCAGCCAGTTCGACCGCGCCGGGGAGCTGTTTTTT. Amino acid sequence: CASSQFDRAGELFF.

A few counts support this clonotype. A read error is possible here, since a much larger clone lies one base away. The chain has TRBV7-2 and TRBJ2-3; D is perhaps TRBD1 (7 bases). The CDR3 consists of 16 residues. Germline V gene lookup returns CDR1 SGHTA and CDR2 FQGNSA. The CDR3 loop is CASSWGGDSGTDTRYF. For the CDR3, the DNA is TGTGCCAGCAGCTGGGGCGGGGACAGCGGCACAGATACGCGGTATTTT.

In its sample, this clonotype was seen many times. This chain connects TRBV7-9 to TRBJ1-2; D ambiguous. The CDR3 length is 12 residues. CDR1 is SEHNR, CDR2 FQNEAQ, per germline (reference sequence). The V and J ends lost 5 bases and 5 bases respectively, with 9 bases between them. In nucleotides, the CDR3 is TGTGCCAGCAGCCTTGACGGATATGGCTACACCTTC. It is translated as CASSLDGYGYTF. Using reference TRBV7-9 and TRBJ1-2 for the parts outside the CDR3, the full variable domain is DTGVSQNPRHKITKRGQNVTFRCDPISEHNRLYWYRQTLGQGPEFLTYFQNEAQLEKSRLLSDRFSAERPKGSFSTLEIQRTEQGDSAMYLCASSLDGYGYTFGSGTRLTVV.

The V and J genes are TRBV29-1 and TRBJ2-5; a possible D gene is TRBD2 (5 bases). CDR3 length equals 15 residues. V was trimmed by 2 bases and J by 0 bases, leaving 13 bases between them. Looked up from germline, CDR1 is SQVTM and CDR2 is ANQGSEA. The CDR3 protein is CSVEWETSYQETQYF. For the CDR3, the DNA is TGCAGCGTTGAATGGGAGACTTCGTACCAAGAGACCCAGTACTTC. The full variable domain, its missing parts supplied by reference TRBV29-1 and TRBJ2-5, is SAVISQKPSRDICQRGTSLTIQCQVDSQVTMMFWYRQQPGQSLTLIATANQGSEATYESGFVIDKFPISRPNLTFSTLTVSNMSPEDSSIYLCSVEWETSYQETQYFGPGTRLLVL.

Of note for this clonotype: The junction departs from the called germline gene at one end, perhaps through a read error. The chain is built from TRBV11-2 and TRBJ2-3; TRBD2 matches 8 bases. The CDR3 loop spans 16 amino acids. The germline gives CDR1 SGHAT, CDR2 FQNNGV. This chain's CDR3 is CASNLAGQGGTDTQYF. As DNA, the CDR3 is TGTGCCAGCAACTTAGCGGGGCAGGGAGGCACAGATACGCAGTATTTT.

This clonotype was recorded at least ten times. This chain links TRBV6-6 with TRBJ1-5; 9 bases map to TRBD1. Germline V gene data show CDR1 as MNHNY and CDR2 as SVGAGI (reference sequence). CDR3 size: 15 residues. Trimming removed 0 bases from V and 6 bases from J; junction bases left unmatched: 3. This chain's CDR3 is CASSYSTGGGQPQHF. The CDR3 region has the DNA TGTGCCAGCAGTTACTCAACAGGGGGCGGTCAGCCCCAGCATTTT.